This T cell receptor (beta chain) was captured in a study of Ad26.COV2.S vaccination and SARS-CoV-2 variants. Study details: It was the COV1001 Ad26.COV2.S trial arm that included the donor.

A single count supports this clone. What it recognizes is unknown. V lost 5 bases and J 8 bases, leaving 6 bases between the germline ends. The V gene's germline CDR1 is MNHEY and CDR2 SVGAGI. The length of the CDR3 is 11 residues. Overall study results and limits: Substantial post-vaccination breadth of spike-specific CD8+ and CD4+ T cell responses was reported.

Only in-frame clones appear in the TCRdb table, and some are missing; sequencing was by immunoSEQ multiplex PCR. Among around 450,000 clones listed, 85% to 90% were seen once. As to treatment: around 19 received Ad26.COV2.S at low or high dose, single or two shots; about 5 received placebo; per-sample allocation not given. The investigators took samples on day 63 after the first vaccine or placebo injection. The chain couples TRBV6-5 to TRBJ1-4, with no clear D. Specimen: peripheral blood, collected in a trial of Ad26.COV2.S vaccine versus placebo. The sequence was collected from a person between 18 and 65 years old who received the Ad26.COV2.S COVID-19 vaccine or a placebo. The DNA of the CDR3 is TGTGCCAGCAGTAACAGCGAAAAACTGTTTTTT. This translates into CASSNSEKLFF.